This is a list of T cell receptor beta chains from one sample in a study of T-cell reconstitution after alpha-beta-depleted transplantation in children. TCRdb analysed the PCR reads with MiXCR anew, one entry per CDR3 protein. The sample includes fewer than 700,000 distinct CDR3 sequences, roughly 13% seen only once; the top ten take approximately 2.1%. The sequencing used PBMCs, mostly from graft donor cells, collected 360 days after TCRalphabeta/CD19-depleted stem cell transplant. These receptors all stem from a male patient younger than 18 who had a stem cell transplant for acute myeloid leukemia, so the T cells may come from the graft donor. The CDR3 runs from the conserved cysteine through the conserved F or W. A D gene is named only where the DNA matches it firmly. Where a row states a size, it is once, few, many or the class of an expanded clone; other rows omit it.

j_gene	abundance	d_gene	v_gene	CDR3aa	CDR3nt
TRBJ2-7	few	-	TRBV7-3	CASSAQGTPSYEQYF	TGTGCCAGCAGCGCCCAAGGGACACCTTCCTACGAGCAGTACTTC
TRBJ1-2	few	-	TRBV29-1	CSVADGPRGYTF	TGCAGCGTTGCGGACGGCCCCCGGGGCTACACCTTC
TRBJ2-7	many	TRBD2	TRBV12-3/TRBV12-4	CASSLPGLAGVRQYF	TGTGCCAGCAGTCTACCGGGACTAGCGGGAGTACGACAGTACTTC
TRBJ2-3	many	TRBD1	TRBV24-1	CATRETGVTDTQYF	TGTGCCACCAGAGAGACAGGGGTCACAGATACGCAGTATTTT
TRBJ2-7	-	TRBD2	TRBV10-3	CAITSGRAYEQYF	TGTGCCATCACCTCCGGGAGGGCCTACGAGCAGTACTTC
TRBJ2-2	few	-	TRBV7-6	CASSLPGGTPNTGELFF	TGTGCCAGCAGCTTACCTGGCGGGACACCAAACACCGGGGAGCTGTTTTTT
TRBJ1-5	-	-	TRBV6-2/TRBV6-3	CASTAPSYSNQPQHF	TGTGCCAGCACCGCGCCGTCCTATAGCAATCAGCCCCAGCATTTT
TRBJ2-1	-	TRBD2	TRBV6-4	CASSDLRGGVNEQFF	TGTGCCAGCAGTGACTTACGCGGGGGTGTAAATGAGCAGTTCTTC
TRBJ2-5	many	-	TRBV5-1	CASSLSGSTQETQYF	TGCGCCAGCAGCTTGTCAGGGAGCACCCAAGAGACCCAGTACTTC
TRBJ2-1	-	-	TRBV28	CAGSPPYNEQFF	TGTGCCGGCAGTCCTCCCTACAATGAGCAGTTCTTC
TRBJ2-7	few	-	TRBV6-5	CASSYSPRAAYEQYF	TGTGCCAGCAGTTACTCTCCCCGGGCTGCCTACGAGCAGTACTTC
TRBJ1-5	-	-	TRBV7-9	CASSSGPEMRNQPQHF	TGTGCCAGCAGCTCGGGACCTGAGATGAGGAATCAGCCCCAGCATTTT
TRBJ2-1	few	-	TRBV20-1	CSARKVAGHEQFF	TGCAGTGCTAGAAAGGTGGCGGGGCATGAGCAGTTCTTC
TRBJ2-7	few	TRBD2	TRBV29-1	CSVGSTSGSEQYF	TGCAGCGTTGGATCGACTAGCGGGAGCGAGCAGTACTTC
TRBJ2-4	-	-	TRBV6-1	CASSTYRGGFKNIQYF	TGTGCCAGCAGTACCTACAGGGGGGGGTTCAAAAACATTCAGTACTTC
TRBJ2-7	few	TRBD1	TRBV20-1	CSAVPGQSAAYEQYF	TGCAGTGCCGTGCCGGGACAGAGTGCTGCCTACGAGCAGTACTTC
TRBJ1-2	few	-	TRBV7-8	CASSSRGVGGTNYGYTF	TGTGCCAGCAGCTCAAGGGGGGTCGGGGGTACTAACTATGGCTACACCTTC
TRBJ2-5	few	TRBD2	TRBV7-2	CASSASPSGQETQYF	TGTGCCAGCAGCGCCTCCCCTAGCGGACAAGAGACCCAGTACTTC
TRBJ2-5	once	-	TRBV13	CASSTRQRAQYF	TGTGCCAGCAGCACCCGACAGAGGGCCCAGTACTTC
TRBJ2-7	few	TRBD2	TRBV3-1	CASSQGGGAYEQYF	TGTGCCAGCAGCCAAGGGGGGGGAGCCTACGAGCAGTACTTC
TRBJ2-7	few	-	TRBV6-5	CASSNNQGREQYF	TGTGCCAGCAGTAACAACCAGGGGAGAGAGCAGTACTTC
TRBJ1-5	few	-	TRBV30	CAWSVPPGGMWSNQPQHF	TGTGCCTGGAGTGTCCCTCCGGGGGGAATGTGGAGCAATCAGCCCCAGCATTTT
TRBJ2-3	few	-	TRBV14	CASSQEDGKTDTQYF	TGTGCCAGCAGCCAAGAAGACGGGAAAACAGATACGCAGTATTTT
TRBJ2-1	few	TRBD2	TRBV5-1	CASSWATSGRNEQFF	TGCGCCAGCAGTTGGGCGACTAGCGGGAGAAATGAGCAGTTCTTC
TRBJ2-3	few	-	TRBV20-1	CSARDPNTDTQYF	TGCAGTGCTAGAGATCCCAACACAGATACGCAGTATTTT
TRBJ2-7	-	TRBD2	TRBV7-2	CASSLASTSGSSYEQYF	TGTGCCAGCAGCTTAGCCTCTACTAGCGGGAGCTCCTACGAGCAGTACTTC
TRBJ1-2	-	-	TRBV12-3/TRBV12-4	CASIFWGSSYGYTF	TGTGCCAGCATCTTTTGGGGATCCAGCTATGGCTACACCTTC
TRBJ2-1	-	-	TRBV11-1	CASSLGLVEQFF	TGTGCCAGCAGCTTAGGACTAGTTGAGCAGTTCTTC
TRBJ1-6	few	TRBD1	TRBV20-1	CSARAGTGTLHF	TGCAGTGCTAGAGCCGGGACAGGGACCCTCCACTTT